What follows are 27 T cell receptor beta chains derived from one specimen sequenced in a study of cytomegalovirus exposure and HLA in healthy donors (dated by TCRdb to the late 2010s). The library was generated by the immunoSEQ multiplex PCR assay. For the multiplex PCR, a mixture combining 60 forward primers for TCR Vbeta segments and 13 reverse primers for TCR Jbeta segments was used. Entries here come from immuneACCESS through TCRdb and include only in-frame sequences with V and J called. Some clones fail to appear in such tables; in the studies checked, an unresolved V gene covers under half of the shortfall, and the cause of the remainder is unknown. This sample gives 65,000 to 100,000 clones in total; roughly 80% of them show up just once. Together, the top ten hold over 3% of the sample. The specimen sequenced was PBMCs. These receptors were collected from a man between 40 and 49 years old in good health and CMV-seronegative.

J is TRBJ2-1 and V is TRBV30; D possibly corresponds to TRBD2 (7 bases). V was clipped by 0 bases and J by 6 bases, with 12 bases between them. The CDR3 runs to 14 residues. Per germline, CDR1 GTSNPN and CDR2 SVGIG (reference sequence). In nucleotides, the CDR3 is TGTGCCTGGAGTGTACACGCGGGGGCCAATGAGCAGTTCTTC. This sequence encodes CAWSVHAGANEQFF.

The chain carries TRBV23-1 and TRBJ2-2; D ambiguous. Being an ORF, TRBV23-1 has a function that is uncertain. This CDR3 is 15 amino acids long. V lost 10 bases, J lost 7 bases, and 22 bases lay in between. CDR3 nucleotide sequence: TGCGCCACCCCAATCGAACGTCAGAGACTCGGGGAGCTGTTTTTT. This encodes CATPIERQRLGELFF.

As concerns this clone: Other nucleotide sequences from this sample produce the same CDR3. The chain joins TRBV2 to TRBJ1-4; D gene ambiguous. Germline CDR1 and CDR2: SNHLY and FYNNEI. The V end lost 3 bases, the J end lost 11 bases, and 10 bases lay between the germline ends. The CDR3 contains 12 residues. CDR3 DNA: TGTGCCAGCAGTGATTTGGCAGTCAAACTGTTTTTT. Residues: CASSDLAVKLFF.

The chain uses TRBV9 and TRBJ2-7; 10 bases are a match to TRBD1. Germline CDR1 is SGDLS and CDR2 is YYNGEE. The CDR3 is 14 amino acids. The V and J ends lost 3 bases and 4 bases, in that order; junction bases with no gene match: 4. The CDR3: CASSARTGGYEQYF. The CDR3 coding sequence is TGTGCCAGCAGCGCGCGGACAGGGGGGTACGAGCAGTACTTC.

V is TRBV7-3 and J is TRBJ1-6; 9 positions agree with TRBD1. CDR1 and CDR2 from the germline V gene are SGHTA and FQGTGA. V trimming: 3 bases; J trimming: 0 bases; junction bases outside the gene matches: 6. This CDR3 comprises 18 residues. In DNA form, the CDR3 reads TGTGCCAGCAGCTTCTATGGACAGGGGAGCTCCTATAATTCACCCCTCCACTTT. It translates to CASSFYGQGSSYNSPLHF.

V usage is TRBV25-1 and J usage is TRBJ2-5, with D unclear. Per germline, CDR1 MGHDK and CDR2 SYGVNS. The V gene lost 4 bases and the J gene lost 11 bases, with 14 bases spanning the gap. CDR3 size: 12 residues. For the CDR3, the DNA is TGTGCCAGCAGTGTGGGCCCAGGATGGCAGTACTTC. Its translation: CASSVGPGWQYF.

This chain connects TRBV9 to TRBJ1-1, with 7 bases lining up with TRBD1. Unmatched junction bases numbered 9, after V lost 5 bases and J lost 5 bases. Per germline, CDR1 SGDLS and CDR2 YYNGEE. The CDR3 is 14 amino acids. The CDR3 bases are TGTGCCAGCAGTCTTGGGACAGCCGGGACTGAAGCTTTCTTT. Translated, it gives CASSLGTAGTEAFF.

The V gene is TRBV9, the J gene TRBJ2-5, with 9 bases aligning to TRBD1. The better agreement between TRBJ2-7 and the DNA end casts doubt on the J call. The CDR3 is 16 residues long. Germline CDR1 is SGDLS and CDR2 is YYNGEE. The CDR3 nucleotides are TGTGCCAGCAGCCCCTGGGTGGGGACAGGGAGCTACGAGCAGTACTTC. This sequence encodes CASSPWVGTGSYEQYF.

The chain is built from TRBV4-3 and TRBJ2-7; the match to TRBD1 covers 9 bases. The CDR3 spans 15 residues. Germline-derived CDR1 and CDR2 are LGHNA and YSLEER. The V and J ends lost 0 bases and 4 bases, in that order; junction bases with no gene match: 4. CDR3 sequence (DNA): TGCGCCAGCAGCCAAGATACAGGGGGCTTTTACGAGCAGTACTTC. This encodes CASSQDTGGFYEQYF.

The chain couples TRBV4-1 to TRBJ2-5; D might be TRBD2 (6 bases). Between the trimmed V and J ends, which lost 6 bases and 2 bases, there was a span of 16 bases. CDR1 and CDR2 (germline): MGHRA, YSYEKL. This CDR3 region has 15 residues. The CDR3 region is CASRPTSLPQETQYF. The DNA for the CDR3 is TGCGCCAGCAGGCCCACTAGCTTACCGCAAGAGACCCAGTACTTC.

The V gene is TRBV30, the J gene TRBJ2-2; maybe TRBD2 (5 bases). The length of the CDR3 is 14 residues. Trimming cost V 4 bases and J 6 bases, with 15 bases left between them. From germline, CDR1 is GTSNPN and CDR2 SVGIG (reference sequence). This CDR3 reads CAWTHGVDPGELFF. Here the CDR3 DNA reads TGTGCCTGGACCCACGGGGTGGACCCCGGGGAGCTGTTTTTT. Based on the CDR3 plus reference TRBV30 and TRBJ2-2, the full variable domain is SQTIHQWPATLVQPVGSPLSLECTVEGTSNPNLYWYRQAAGRGLQLLFYSVGIGQISSEVPQNLSASRPQDRQFILSSKKLLLSDSGFYLCAWTHGVDPGELFFGEGSRLTVL.

The chain recombines TRBV5-6 with TRBJ1-2, with D uncertain. In germline, CDR1 is SGHDT, CDR2 YYEEEE. Trimming pared 0 bases from V and 0 bases from J, leaving 6 bases between. This CDR3 comprises 14 residues. CDR3 sequence (DNA): TGTGCCAGCAGCTTGGGCCCGGCTAACTATGGCTACACCTTC. This codes for CASSLGPANYGYTF.

This clone has a handful of counts. In DNA form, the CDR3 reads TGTGCCAGCAGTTTTCAGGGCTCGATTTGGGAAGCTTTCTTT. Its translation: CASSFQGSIWEAFF. V usage is TRBV28 and J usage is TRBJ1-1; a possible D gene is TRBD1 (5 bases). This CDR3 is built from 14 residues. Trimming removed 3 bases from V and 8 bases from J, with 16 bases in between. Germline CDR1 and CDR2: MDHEN and SYDVKM.

The V call is TRBV5-4, the J call TRBJ2-3; maybe TRBD1 (6 bases). Between the trimmed V and J ends, which lost 2 bases and 2 bases, there was a span of 9 bases. The V gene's germline CDR1 is SGHNT and CDR2 YYREEE (reference sequence). The CDR3 consists of 14 residues. The CDR3 loop is CASSLQGSTDTQYF. CDR3 bases: TGTGCCAGCAGCTTACAGGGTTCCACAGATACGCAGTATTTT.

The chain carries TRBV18 and TRBJ1-6, with TRBD1 as a possible D gene (5 bases). CDR1 and CDR2 (germline): KGHSH, LQKENI. V gave up 0 bases and J gave up 10 bases, with 16 bases separating them. There are 16 residues in the CDR3. The CDR3 DNA reads as TGTGCCAGCTCACCACCGATGACCCCGGGGGAGTCACCCCTCCACTTT. It is translated as CASSPPMTPGESPLHF.

The chain carries TRBV7-6 and TRBJ2-2; possible D gene TRBD2, 7 bases. This CDR3 contains 15 residues. Per the germline V gene, CDR1 is SGHVS and CDR2 is FNYEAQ. V was pared by 3 bases and J by 4 bases, with 12 bases between. The CDR3 region has the DNA TGTGCCAGCAGCTTGCCCGGGGGGCGCACCGGGGAGCTGTTTTTT. It codes for CASSLPGGRTGELFF. The whole variable domain, filled in from reference TRBV7-6 and TRBJ2-2, reads GAGVSQSPRYKVTKRGQDVALRCDPISGHVSLYWYRQALGQGPEFLTYFNYEAQQDKSGLPNDRFSAERPEGSISTLTIQRTEQRDSAMYRCASSLPGGRTGELFFGEGSRLTVL.

This clone was detected only a few times. The chain uses TRBV30 and TRBJ1-6; possibly TRBD1 for D (6 bases). Germline CDR1 reads GTSNPN; CDR2 reads SVGIG (reference sequence). This CDR3 comprises 13 residues. V lost 2 bases to trimming and J lost 7 bases, with 9 bases between them. This CDR3 is CAWSMGQNSPLHF. CDR3 DNA: TGTGCCTGGAGTATGGGACAAAATTCACCCCTCCACTTT.

The chain uses TRBV19 and TRBJ1-5; D call uncertain. The germline CDR1 and CDR2 sequences are LNHDA and SQIVND (reference sequence). Deletions cut 4 bases from V and 4 bases from J, with 11 bases between. The CDR3 extends over 14 amino acids. The CDR3 loop reads CASSTRIINQPQHF. Written as DNA, the CDR3 is TGTGCCAGTAGTACTCGTATTATTAATCAGCCCCAGCATTTT.

A single count supports this clone. The chain couples TRBV4-2 to TRBJ2-3; weak D call: TRBD1 (5 bases). Deletions cut 0 bases from V and 4 bases from J, with 14 bases between. The CDR3 totals 16 residues. The germline V gene encodes CDR1 LGHNA and CDR2 YNFKEQ. CDR3 protein: CASSQDQVAGSDTQYF. The CDR3 nucleotides are TGTGCCAGCAGCCAAGATCAGGTTGCAGGGTCAGATACGCAGTATTTT.

This rearrangement joins TRBV5-1 to TRBJ1-2; D is uncertain. Trimming took off 6 bases at V and 4 bases at J, with 19 bases between the two ends. The CDR3 runs 15 residues. Germline CDR1 and CDR2: SGHRS and YFSETQ. DNA for the CDR3: TGCGCCAGCAATATCTACAGCTCCCTTACCTATGGCTACACCTTC. Translated: CASNIYSSLTYGYTF. Drawing the rest from reference TRBV5-1 and TRBJ1-2, the complete variable domain is KAGVTQTPRYLIKTRGQQVTLSCSPISGHRSVSWYQQTPGQGLQFLFEYFSETQRNKGNFPGRFSGRQFSNSRSEMNVSTLELGDSALYLCASNIYSSLTYGYTFGSGTRLTVV.

The chain recombines TRBV7-2 with TRBJ2-7, with a weak D call TRBD1 (6 bases). This CDR3 contains 14 residues. The ends were cut back, 4 bases at V and 4 bases at J, with 14 bases in the middle. Germline V lookup: CDR1 SGHTA, CDR2 FQGNSA. CDR3 sequence reads: CASSSWGHPYEQYF. In DNA, the CDR3 is TGTGCCAGCAGCTCCTGGGGACATCCGTACGAGCAGTACTTC. Based on the CDR3 plus reference TRBV7-2 and TRBJ2-7, the full variable domain is GAGVSQSPSNKVTEKGKDVELRCDPISGHTALYWYRQSLGQGLEFLIYFQGNSAPDKSGLPSDRFSAERTGGSVSTLTIQRTQQEDSAVYLCASSSWGHPYEQYFGPGTRLTVT.

The J gene is TRBJ2-3, the V gene TRBV7-2; 7 bases align to TRBD1. V was clipped by 3 bases and J by 6 bases; unmatched bases: 6. The CDR3 sequence is 14 residues long. Germline CDR1 SGHTA, CDR2 FQGNSA. CDR3 DNA sequence: TGTGCCAGCAGCTTGAGGGGGCGAGTGGATACGCAGTATTTT. Translation gives CASSLRGRVDTQYF.

V gene TRBV7-6 combines with J gene TRBJ2-1; no reliable D call. This CDR3 contains 12 residues. Germline lookup yields CDR1 SGHVS and CDR2 FNYEAQ. V was pared by 2 bases and J by 5 bases, with 4 bases between. Here the CDR3 reads CASSLTDNEQFF. The CDR3 DNA is TGTGCCAGCAGCTTAACGGACAATGAGCAGTTCTTC.

This sequence joins TRBV9 and TRBJ2-5, with TRBD1 matching over 8 bases. Trimming took 4 bases from V and 5 from J; bases not matched to a gene: 10. The CDR3 sequence is 15 residues long. Germline loops: CDR1 SGDLS, CDR2 YYNGEE. Written as DNA, the CDR3 is TGTGCCAGCAGCCCCGGCACAGGGGGTTCCGAGACCCAGTACTTC. Protein sequence: CASSPGTGGSETQYF.

This chain uses TRBV27 with TRBJ1-2; a weak D match, TRBD1 (6 bases). This CDR3 is 15 amino acids long. Looked up from germline, CDR1 is MNHEY and CDR2 is SMNVEV (reference sequence). V lost 5 bases to trimming and J lost 7 bases, with 20 bases between them. CDR3 nucleotide sequence: TGTGCCAGCAGTCCGTCGACAGGACGTTCGGGTGGCTACACCTTC. Protein sequence: CASSPSTGRSGGYTF.

This clone has just a few counts. The rearrangement joins TRBV6-1 to TRBJ1-1; D remains ambiguous. Germline V CDR1 and CDR2: MNHNS, SASEGT. This CDR3 is 12 amino acids long. V lost 5 bases, J lost 1 base, and 5 bases lay in between. The CDR3 is CASSRGNTEAFF. The CDR3 bases are TGTGCCAGCAGTCGGGGGAACACTGAAGCTTTCTTT.

The chain carries TRBV4-1 and TRBJ1-1; 7 nucleotides agree with TRBD1. The germline V gene encodes CDR1 MGHRA and CDR2 YSYEKL. Trimming at V came to 4 bases and at J to 6 bases, leaving 14 bases not matched to a gene. This CDR3 comprises 16 residues. The CDR3 region is CASSPRETGVSSEAFF. The CDR3 nucleotides read TGCGCCAGCAGCCCAAGGGAAACAGGGGTTTCGTCTGAAGCTTTCTTT.